The 6 T cell receptor beta chains presented below share a single source sample, sequenced in a study of OX40 agonist ivuxolimab in advanced cancers. Libraries were prepared by immunoSEQ multiplex PCR; TCRdb keeps only in-frame clonotypes and omits some of them. The sample records around 64,000 clones, around 88% being singletons. The source material was CD4+ or CD8+ T cells sorted from blood, sampled in a trial of the OX40 agonist ivuxolimab. All receptors derive from an adult with an advanced solid tumor such as melanoma, head and neck, liver or kidney cancer.

With respect to this clone: Other DNA variants within this sample encode the same CDR3. Here the CDR3 DNA reads TGTGCCAGCAGCCCCCAGGGAGCAGGGAACACTGAAGCTTTCTTT. It yields the protein CASSPQGAGNTEAFF. The rearrangement links TRBV6-5 to TRBJ1-1; D perhaps matches TRBD1 (5 bases). CDR1 and CDR2 (germline): MNHEY, SVGAGI. This CDR3 region has 15 residues. V was cut by 6 bases and J by 1 base, with 15 bases left in between.

V gene TRBV29-1 combines with J gene TRBJ2-3; D tentatively fits TRBD1 or TRBD2 (5 bases each). From germline, CDR1 is SQVTM and CDR2 ANQGSEA. The V end was cut by 3 bases, the J end by 2 bases, with 12 bases between. The CDR3 extends over 14 amino acids. CDR3 region: CSVDNGASTDTQYF. As DNA, the CDR3 is TGCAGCGTTGATAACGGGGCCTCCACAGATACGCAGTATTTT.

The V and J genes are TRBV6-6 and TRBJ2-7; 8 bases line up with TRBD1. V was pared by 8 bases and J by 7 bases, with 13 bases of the junction left unmatched. Germline V lookup: CDR1 MNHNY, CDR2 SVGAGI (reference sequence). The CDR3 is made up of 14 amino acids. For the CDR3, the DNA is TGTGCCAGCGTGGGAGGACAGGGCCGGGGGGAGCAGTACTTC. Amino acid sequence: CASVGGQGRGEQYF.

CDR3 sequence reads: CASGTGGSNYGYTF. The CDR3 coding sequence is TGTGCCAGCGGAACGGGGGGCTCTAACTATGGCTACACCTTC. The chain uses TRBV7-8 and TRBJ1-2; possible D gene TRBD1, 6 bases. Trimming cost V 8 bases and J 0 bases, with 13 bases left between them. Germline loops: CDR1 SGHVS, CDR2 FQNEAQ. This CDR3 is built from 14 residues. Together with reference TRBV7-8 and TRBJ1-2, the CDR3 gives the full variable domain: GAGVSQSPRYKVAKRGQDVALRCDPISGHVSLFWYQQALGQGPEFLTYFQNEAQLDKSGLPSDRFFAERPEGSVSTLKIQRTQQEDSAVYLCASGTGGSNYGYTFGSGTRLTVV.

V usage is TRBV27 and J usage is TRBJ2-3, with D perhaps TRBD1 or TRBD2 (5 bases each). The CDR3 has 13 residues. V lost 6 bases to trimming and J lost 7 bases, with 14 bases between them. From germline, CDR1 is MNHEY and CDR2 SMNVEV (reference sequence). CDR3 in amino acids: CASRVPGPNTQYF. The CDR3 DNA reads as TGTGCCAGCAGAGTTCCGGGGCCAAATACGCAGTATTTT.

The chain joins TRBV30 to TRBJ2-5, with D perhaps TRBD2 (7 bases). Trimming took 1 base from V and 4 from J, leaving 10 bases between them. The CDR3 loop spans 13 amino acids. Germline CDR1 GTSNPN, CDR2 SVGIG (reference sequence). CDR3 loop: CAWSGGGGETQYF. CDR3 DNA: TGTGCCTGGAGTGGAGGGGGGGGAGAGACCCAGTACTTC.